One sample yielded the 20 T cell receptor beta chains listed below, sequenced in a study of T cell changes during pregnancy in multiple sclerosis. Libraries were prepared by immunoSEQ multiplex PCR; TCRdb keeps only in-frame clonotypes and omits some of them. The sample lists around 40,000 clones, more than 90% occurring once. The material sequenced was CD8+ T cells from peripheral blood mononuclear cells, taken in the third trimester of pregnancy. Every receptor here comes from a female donor with multiple sclerosis, enrolled in a pregnancy study.

This sequence joins TRBV6-5 and TRBJ1-5; TRBD1 matches at 10 bases. The CDR3 totals 15 residues. V lost 5 bases to trimming and J lost 2 bases; unmatched junction nucleotides: 3. CDR1 is MNHEY, CDR2 SVGAGI, per germline. CDR3 sequence reads: CASSTGTGGNQPQHF. CDR3 sequence (DNA): TGTGCCAGCAGTACCGGGACAGGGGGCAATCAGCCCCAGCATTTT.

The chain is built from TRBV5-5 and TRBJ1-3; D is undetermined. The CDR3 is made up of 13 amino acids. V gave up 5 bases and J gave up 0 bases, with 6 bases separating them. Germline CDR1 reads SGHKS; CDR2 reads YYEKEE (reference sequence). CDR3 loop: CASSYTSGNTIYF. CDR3 DNA sequence: TGTGCCAGCAGTTACACCTCTGGAAACACCATATATTTT.

The chain uses TRBV9 and TRBJ2-2; 8 positions match TRBD2. Germline CDR1 SGDLS, CDR2 YYNGEE. The CDR3 contains 13 residues. The ends lost 3 bases at V and 6 bases at J; junction bases unmatched: 1. CDR3 DNA: TGTGCCAGCAGCGCTAGCGGGCCCGGGGAGCTGTTTTTT. This sequence encodes CASSASGPGELFF.

This clone was observed a single time. This chain joins TRBV6-6 and TRBJ1-1, with D maybe TRBD1 (5 bases). Germline V gene data show CDR1 as MNHNY and CDR2 as SVGAGI (reference sequence). V was pared by 6 bases and J by 8 bases, with 16 bases between. This CDR3 contains 13 residues. The CDR3 loop is CASSQQERTEAFF. CDR3 in DNA: TGTGCCAGCAGCCAACAGGAGAGGACGGAAGCTTTCTTT.

The chain has TRBV6-5 and TRBJ1-3; no definite D call. The V gene lost 2 bases and the J gene lost 0 bases, with 11 bases spanning the gap. Germline V CDR1 and CDR2: MNHEY, SVGAGI. The CDR3 consists of 16 residues. CDR3 DNA: TGTGCCAGCAGTTACAGGCCGGGGAGCTCTGGAAACACCATATATTTT. It is translated as CASSYRPGSSGNTIYF.

The chain links TRBV27 to TRBJ2-2; perhaps TRBD2 as D (5 bases). The V and J ends lost 5 bases and 9 bases respectively, with 13 bases between them. Germline assignment: CDR1 MNHEY and CDR2 SMNVEV (reference sequence). This CDR3 comprises 13 residues. CDR3 region: CASSHGLNWELFF. The CDR3 region has the DNA TGTGCCAGCAGTCACGGACTGAATTGGGAGCTGTTTTTT.

The CDR3 loop reads CATSITSVAYNEQFF. The CDR3 region has the DNA TGTGCCACCAGCATAACTAGCGTAGCCTACAATGAGCAGTTCTTC. The rearrangement joins TRBV15 to TRBJ2-1, with 7 bases aligning to TRBD2. Per germline, CDR1 LNHNV and CDR2 YYDKDF (reference sequence). This CDR3 region has 15 residues. The junction had 5 bases not matched to a gene; V was cut back by 4 bases and J by 2 bases.

The chain employs TRBV19 and TRBJ2-3, with TRBD1 as a possible D gene (5 bases). CDR1 LNHDA and CDR2 SQIVND come from the germline V gene (reference sequence). V gave up 3 bases and J gave up 0 bases, with 13 bases separating them. CDR3 length: 16 residues. The CDR3 sequence: CASSMLGHDSTDTQYF. The CDR3 DNA is TGTGCCAGTAGTATGCTAGGACATGACAGCACAGATACGCAGTATTTT.

This chain connects TRBV5-1 to TRBJ2-7; D is ambiguous. V lost 0 bases, J lost 5 bases, and 6 bases lay in between. The CDR3 consists of 12 residues. CDR1 SGHRS and CDR2 YFSETQ come from the germline V gene. The CDR3 bases are TGCGCCAGCAGCTTGGCTCCCCACGAGCAGTACTTC. Residues: CASSLAPHEQYF.

V and J are TRBV19 and TRBJ2-7; 9 bases are shared with TRBD2. The CDR3 loop spans 14 amino acids. CDR1 is LNHDA, CDR2 SQIVND, per germline (reference sequence). V shed 7 bases, J shed 3 bases, and the junction held 7 bases outside the gene matches. CDR3 residues: CASKISGSVYEQYF. Written as DNA, the CDR3 is TGTGCCAGTAAAATTAGCGGGAGTGTCTACGAGCAGTACTTC.

This chain joins TRBV27 and TRBJ2-1; 11 bases map to TRBD1. There are 15 residues in the CDR3. Germline CDR1 is MNHEY and CDR2 is SMNVEV (reference sequence). Losses at the gene ends were 4 bases for V and 7 bases for J; bases not matched to a gene: 6. For the CDR3, the DNA is TGTGCCAGCAGTTCTGGGACAGGGGGGAGGAATGAGCAGTTCTTC. Residues: CASSSGTGGRNEQFF.

In its sample, this clone was seen a few times. The gene calls are TRBV19 and TRBJ1-1; 9 positions agree with TRBD1. CDR3 size: 14 residues. V dropped 7 bases and J dropped 6; count of bases not matched to a gene: 9. Germline lookup yields CDR1 LNHDA and CDR2 SQIVND (reference sequence). The CDR3 spells CASIPGQGVSEAFF. CDR3 DNA sequence: TGTGCCAGTATTCCGGGACAGGGAGTCTCTGAAGCTTTCTTT. Full variable domain (missing parts from reference TRBV19 and TRBJ1-1): DGGITQSPKYLFRKEGQNVTLSCEQNLNHDAMYWYRQDPGQGLRLIYYSQIVNDFQKGDIAEGYSVSREKKESFPLTVTSAQKNPTAFYLCASIPGQGVSEAFFGQGTRLTVV.

The rearrangement uses TRBV29-1 and TRBJ2-5, with 7 nucleotides matching TRBD1. V shed 4 bases and J 7 bases; nucleotides not matched to a gene: 15. The CDR3 extends over 15 amino acids. Germline lookup yields CDR1 SQVTM and CDR2 ANQGSEA. The CDR3 sequence is CSVVLEQRGPLTQYF. The CDR3 region has the DNA TGCAGCGTTGTATTGGAGCAGAGGGGGCCCTTGACCCAGTACTTC.

This rearrangement joins TRBV4-1 to TRBJ2-2, with D possibly being TRBD2 (6 bases). The V and J ends lost 4 bases and 6 bases respectively, with 12 bases between them. CDR3 length: 14 residues. Germline lookup yields CDR1 MGHRA and CDR2 YSYEKL. In DNA form, the CDR3 reads TGCGCCAGCAGCCGGGGGGAGGAGGCCGGGGAGCTGTTTTTT. This translates into CASSRGEEAGELFF.

The chain joins TRBV10-3 to TRBJ2-5; 10 nucleotides match TRBD2. V dropped 4 bases and J dropped 5; count of bases not matched to a gene: 7. Germline V CDR1 and CDR2: ENHRY, SYGVKD. There are 15 residues in the CDR3. CDR3 in amino acids: CAISALTSGPETQYF. CDR3 bases: TGTGCCATCAGTGCTTTGACTAGCGGGCCGGAGACCCAGTACTTC.

This clone was recorded a few times. V usage is TRBV27 and J usage is TRBJ1-2, with D unclear. This CDR3 has 10 residues. The germline V and J ends were trimmed by 8 bases and 13 bases, with 14 bases remaining between them. Germline values: CDR1 MNHEY, CDR2 SMNVEV (reference sequence). For the CDR3, the DNA is TGTGCCAGCCCTCCAGGAAACAGCACCTTC. Amino acids: CASPPGNSTF.

V gene TRBV4-3 combines with J gene TRBJ2-5; the match to TRBD2 covers 12 bases. The CDR3 runs to 17 residues. Trimming took 0 bases from V and 0 from J; bases not matched to a gene: 2. Per the germline V gene, CDR1 is LGHNA and CDR2 is YSLEER. The CDR3 nucleotides read TGCGCCAGCAGCCAAGATGGACTAGCGGGATACCAAGAGACCCAGTACTTC. It specifies CASSQDGLAGYQETQYF.

The chain links TRBV29-1 to TRBJ1-2; TRBD1 matches at 8 bases. The germline CDR1 and CDR2 sequences are SQVTM and ANQGSEA. This CDR3 spans 15 amino acids. The trim removed 3 bases at V and 5 bases at J, leaving 11 bases unmatched. In nucleotides, the CDR3 is TGCAGCGTTGATGTTCGGCCTACAGGGGGGTATGGCTACACCTTC. This sequence encodes CSVDVRPTGGYGYTF.

The V call is TRBV4-1, the J call TRBJ1-1; a weak D match, TRBD1 (6 bases). Germline V lookup: CDR1 MGHRA, CDR2 YSYEKL. The CDR3 has 15 residues. V was clipped by 0 bases and J by 4 bases, with 12 bases between them. For the CDR3, the DNA is TGCGCCAGCAGCCAAGATCCCACAGGGCCCACTGAAGCTTTCTTT. Protein sequence: CASSQDPTGPTEAFF.

The chain carries TRBV25-1 and TRBJ2-5, with 9 bases lining up with TRBD2. The J call may be in error: the DNA end matches TRBJ2-7 better. The germline CDR1 and CDR2 sequences are MGHDK and SYGVNS. The CDR3 runs to 17 residues. The CDR3 DNA reads as TGTGCCAGCAGTGTAATCCAGACTAGCGGAGCCTCCTACGAGCAGTACTTC. Its protein product is CASSVIQTSGASYEQYF.